This T cell receptor beta chain was recovered during a study of identical twins. Study-level results: Cord blood beta clonotypes present at high abundance carried fewer insertions; no such pattern appeared in memory repertoires.

Germline assignment: CDR1 SGHRS and CDR2 YFSETQ. The trim removed 1 base at V and 0 bases at J, leaving 7 bases unmatched. The CDR3 has 17 amino acids. This clonotype has only a few counts. Its antigen is unknown. Using its own MiXCR run on the 5' RACE reads, TCRdb lists one record per CDR3 protein. This sample has some 690,000 distinct CDR3 sequences; approximately 22% occur once, and the top ten carry approximately 4.3%. These records were also assigned to another study, of T cells expressing NK-cell markers. This second study says: Sorted CD3+CD56+NKG2C+, CD3+CD56+NKG2C- and CD3+CD56-NKG2C+ T cells provided the TCR beta repertoires. Among the eight sequenced donors, seven tested HCMV-seropositive and one tested seronegative.

This sequence joins TRBV5-1 and TRBJ2-3, with 8 positions matching TRBD2. Sequencing was done on a sample of PBMCs. The sequence was obtained from a woman aged 18-29 years in good health. CDR3 in DNA: TGCGCCAGCAGCTTGTATCAGGTAGCGGGGAGCACAGATACGCAGTATTTT. It encodes CASSLYQVAGSTDTQYF.